This is a list of T cell receptor beta chains from one sample in a study of beta chain features in type 1 diabetes. Repertoires were generated with immunoSEQ multiplex PCR, while TCRdb's copy carries only in-frame clones and drops some. This table has about 130,000 clones, about a tenth appearing once. Sequences were obtained from central memory CD4+ T cells from blood. These receptor sequences come from a man aged 18 to 29 in good health. The CDR3 runs from the conserved cysteine through the conserved F or W. The D gene is left open where the match is weak. The size of a clone is reported for some rows only, either as once, few or many, or as a class for expanded clones.

size,D,J,V,CDR3,DNA
many,TRBD1,TRBJ1-2,TRBV5-4,CASSPGGQGVYGYTF,TGTGCCAGCAGCCCGGGGGGACAGGGGGTTTATGGCTACACCTTC
.,TRBD1,TRBJ2-5,TRBV7-9,CASSLGRGLQETQYF,TGTGCCAGCAGCTTGGGCAGGGGGCTCCAAGAGACCCAGTACTTC
few,.,TRBJ2-3,TRBV7-3,CASLKRVGDTQYF,TGTGCCAGCCTTAAGAGGGTCGGAGACACGCAGTATTTT
few,.,TRBJ1-1,TRBV29-1,CSVTPQGGTEAFF,TGCAGCGTTACGCCACAGGGCGGCACTGAAGCTTTCTTT
.,.,TRBJ2-5,TRBV2,CASSEISQETQYF,TGTGCCAGCAGTGAAATCTCTCAAGAGACCCAGTACTTC
few,.,TRBJ1-5,TRBV6-5,CASSPRGRNQPQHF,TGTGCCAGCAGTCCGCGGGGTCGGAATCAGCCCCAGCATTTT
.,.,TRBJ1-1,TRBV29-1,CSAEDPEGTEAFF,TGCAGCGCCGAGGACCCGGAGGGCACTGAAGCTTTCTTT
few,.,TRBJ2-7,TRBV7-9,CASSLVLYLAGNPYEQYF,TGTGCCAGCAGCTTAGTATTGTATTTGGCAGGGAACCCCTACGAGCAGTACTTC
few,.,TRBJ1-4,TRBV6-1,CASSEEGGGEKLFF,TGTGCCAGCAGTGAAGAAGGGGGGGGTGAAAAACTGTTTTTT
.,.,TRBJ1-4,TRBV30,CAWKGPRETNEKLFF,TGTGCCTGGAAAGGCCCACGGGAAACTAATGAAAAACTGTTTTTT
few,TRBD1,TRBJ2-5,TRBV10-1,CASSESLGQGYSGTQYF,TGCGCCAGCAGTGAGTCACTGGGACAGGGTTACTCAGGGACCCAGTACTTC
.,TRBD1,TRBJ2-5,TRBV12-5,CASGTGTGWGETQYF,TGTGCTAGTGGAACCGGGACAGGGTGGGGAGAGACCCAGTACTTC
few,TRBD1,TRBJ1-2,TRBV9,CASSVGQGGYTF,TGTGCCAGCAGCGTAGGACAGGGTGGCTACACCTTC
.,.,TRBJ2-7,TRBV7-8,CASSTDRLYEQYF,TGTGCCAGCAGCACCGACAGGCTCTACGAGCAGTACTTC
many,.,TRBJ2-1,TRBV29-1,CSVDSSYGSDEQFF,TGCAGCGTTGATTCCTCTTACGGGTCGGATGAGCAGTTCTTC
.,.,TRBJ2-5,TRBV7-8,CASSPASGKETQYF,TGTGCCAGCAGCCCGGCTTCCGGGAAGGAGACCCAGTACTTC
few,.,TRBJ2-2,TRBV7-9,CASSPRAQNTGELFF,TGTGCCAGCAGCCCGCGGGCCCAGAACACCGGGGAGCTGTTTTTT
few,TRBD1,TRBJ1-4,TRBV11-1,CASSETTGGRNEKLFF,TGTGCCAGCAGCGAAACTACAGGGGGCCGTAATGAAAAACTGTTTTTT
.,TRBD1,TRBJ2-1,TRBV29-1,CSVAPGTGGHEQFF,TGCAGCGTTGCCCCTGGGACAGGGGGACATGAGCAGTTCTTC
few,TRBD1,TRBJ2-3,TRBV7-2,CASSLASGGRNTQYF,TGTGCCAGCAGCTTAGCATCAGGGGGACGGAATACGCAGTATTTT
many,.,TRBJ2-7,TRBV30,CAWSPWGHSYEQYF,TGTGCCTGGAGTCCCTGGGGCCATTCCTACGAGCAGTACTTC
.,TRBD2,TRBJ2-3,TRBV7-3,CASSSTTLAGGLTDTQYF,TGTGCCAGCAGCTCGACGACCTTAGCGGGGGGCCTCACAGATACGCAGTATTTT
.,TRBD2,TRBJ2-1,TRBV11-2,CASSSTSGGGEQFF,TGTGCCAGCAGCTCGACTAGCGGGGGGGGTGAGCAGTTCTTC
many,.,TRBJ2-2,TRBV7-9,CASTRAGELFF,TGTGCCAGCACGCGGGCCGGGGAGCTGTTTTTT
.,.,TRBJ2-3,TRBV5-1,CASAILGVADTQYF,TGCGCCAGCGCCATACTAGGAGTGGCAGATACGCAGTATTTT
.,TRBD2,TRBJ2-6,TRBV9,CAGSVVGGGASTGANVLTF,TGTGCCGGCAGCGTAGTGGGCGGGGGGGCCTCGACTGGGGCCAACGTCCTGACTTTC
few,.,TRBJ2-7,TRBV4-1,CASSQRGVAGPYEQYF,TGCGCCAGCAGCCAAAGGGGGGTAGCGGGCCCCTACGAGCAGTACTTC
few,.,TRBJ2-3,TRBV7-2,CASKGAANTDTQYF,TGTGCCAGCAAGGGAGCGGCGAATACAGATACGCAGTATTTT
.,TRBD2,TRBJ2-3,TRBV7-2,CASSPRAGASTDTQYF,TGTGCCAGCAGCCCCCGAGCGGGGGCCAGCACAGATACGCAGTATTTT
.,.,TRBJ2-5,TRBV5-1,CASSLAVSGQETQYF,TGCGCCAGCAGCTTGGCCGTTTCGGGACAAGAGACCCAGTACTTC
few,.,TRBJ2-7,TRBV7-8,CASSLSRGEQYF,TGTGCCAGCAGCTTATCAAGGGGCGAGCAGTACTTC
.,TRBD2,TRBJ2-1,TRBV18,CASSPRGGRNEQFF,TGTGCCAGCTCACCCCGGGGGGGCCGAAATGAGCAGTTCTTC
few,TRBD2,TRBJ2-4,TRBV5-1,CASRRGLAGGEIQYF,TGCGCCAGCAGAAGGGGACTAGCGGGGGGAGAGATTCAGTACTTC
.,.,TRBJ2-7,TRBV19,CASSMPGSEQYF,TGTGCCAGTAGTATGCCAGGGTCCGAGCAGTACTTC
.,.,TRBJ2-2,TRBV6-1,CASRGRDGFAGELFF,TGTGCCAGCAGGGGCAGGGATGGATTCGCCGGGGAGCTGTTTTTT
few,TRBD1,TRBJ1-5,TRBV7-2,CASSTRQGSNQPQHF,TGTGCCAGCAGCACCCGACAGGGGAGTAATCAGCCCCAGCATTTT
few,.,TRBJ2-7,TRBV7-6,CASSLRGYEQYF,TGTGCCAGCAGCTTAAGGGGCTACGAGCAGTACTTC
few,.,TRBJ2-1,TRBV11-1,CASSLFGSSYNEQFF,TGTGCCAGCAGCTTATTCGGGAGCTCCTACAATGAGCAGTTCTTC
.,TRBD2,TRBJ2-7,TRBV4-1,CASSLTVASGGTPSEQYF,TGCGCCAGCAGCCTCACGGTGGCTAGCGGGGGGACCCCTTCCGAGCAGTACTTC
.,TRBD1,TRBJ2-1,TRBV7-9,CASSFIPIDRGRLNEQFF,TGTGCCAGCAGCTTTATACCTATTGACAGGGGGAGATTGAATGAGCAGTTCTTC
.,.,TRBJ2-5,TRBV30,CAWSRAGAQETQYF,TGTGCCTGGAGTAGGGCGGGGGCGCAAGAGACCCAGTACTTC
few,.,TRBJ1-4,TRBV5-6,CASTTGGFGEKLFF,TGTGCCAGCACCACGGGGGGGTTCGGTGAAAAACTGTTTTTT
.,TRBD1,TRBJ1-2,TRBV19,CASSRGQLTYGYTF,TGTGCCAGTAGTCGGGGACAGCTCACTTATGGCTACACCTTC
.,.,TRBJ2-5,TRBV23-1,CASSQSWGGDETQYF,TGCGCCAGCAGTCAATCGTGGGGGGGCGATGAGACCCAGTACTTC
few,.,TRBJ2-7,TRBV13,CASSFRPGDIIPYEQYF,TGTGCCAGCAGCTTTCGTCCAGGGGATATTATTCCCTACGAGCAGTACTTC
.,.,TRBJ2-7,TRBV5-1,CASRRDGSSYEQYF,TGCGCCAGCAGGCGTGACGGGAGCTCCTACGAGCAGTACTTC
few,TRBD1,TRBJ2-1,TRBV5-6,CASSYRTGNVNNEQFF,TGTGCCAGCAGCTATCGGACAGGGAACGTCAACAATGAGCAGTTCTTC
.,TRBD1,TRBJ2-2,TRBV7-2,CASSLVWDRAGELFF,TGTGCCAGCAGCTTAGTGTGGGACAGGGCGGGGGAGCTGTTTTTT
.,.,TRBJ2-2,TRBV2,CASSEAVGRNTGELFF,TGTGCCAGCAGTGAAGCGGTTGGCAGGAACACCGGGGAGCTGTTTTTT
.,TRBD1,TRBJ1-4,TRBV18,CASSLGTGDEKLFF,TGTGCCAGCTCACTGGGGACAGGAGATGAAAAACTGTTTTTT
few,TRBD1,TRBJ1-5,TRBV6-1,CASSGQGGNNQPQHF,TGTGCCAGCAGCGGACAGGGAGGGAACAATCAGCCCCAGCATTTT
many,.,TRBJ2-7,TRBV18,CASSPQGVEQYF,TGTGCCAGCTCACCACAGGGGGTTGAGCAGTACTTC
.,.,TRBJ1-6,TRBV28,CASSLLEDSPLHF,TGTGCCAGCAGTTTATTGGAGGATTCACCCCTCCACTTT